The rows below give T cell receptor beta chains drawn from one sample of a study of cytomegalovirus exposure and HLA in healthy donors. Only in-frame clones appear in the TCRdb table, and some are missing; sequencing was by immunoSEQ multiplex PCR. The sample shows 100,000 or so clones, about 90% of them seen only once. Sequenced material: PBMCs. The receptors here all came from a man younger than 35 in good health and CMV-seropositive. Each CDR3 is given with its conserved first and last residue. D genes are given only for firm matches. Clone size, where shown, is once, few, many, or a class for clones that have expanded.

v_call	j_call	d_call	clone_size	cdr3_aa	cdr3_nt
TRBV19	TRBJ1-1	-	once	CASSIGGGNTEAFF	TGTGCCAGTAGTATCGGAGGCGGAAACACTGAAGCTTTCTTT
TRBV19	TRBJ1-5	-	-	CASKPRYSNQPQHF	TGTGCCAGTAAGCCACGTTATAGCAATCAGCCCCAGCATTTT
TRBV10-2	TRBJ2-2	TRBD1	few	CASRGQGTGELFF	TGCGCCAGCAGAGGACAGGGGACCGGGGAGCTGTTTTTT
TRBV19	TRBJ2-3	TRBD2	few	CASSIASGITDTQYF	TGTGCCAGTAGTATTGCTAGCGGAATCACAGATACGCAGTATTTT
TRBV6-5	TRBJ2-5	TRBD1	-	CASSYLDRAETQYF	TGTGCCAGCAGTTACCTGGACAGGGCAGAGACCCAGTACTTC
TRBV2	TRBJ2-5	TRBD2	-	CASTDRAGAVETQYF	TGTGCCAGCACCGATAGGGCGGGAGCGGTGGAGACCCAGTACTTC
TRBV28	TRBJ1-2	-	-	CASSPNRVGYTF	TGTGCCAGCAGCCCGAACAGGGTTGGCTACACCTTC
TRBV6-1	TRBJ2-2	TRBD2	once	CASKREGQVAGELFF	TGTGCCAGCAAACGGGAGGGCCAGGTTGCCGGGGAGCTGTTTTTT
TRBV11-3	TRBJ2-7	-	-	CASSLQLAPYEQYF	TGTGCCAGCAGCCTACAGCTAGCTCCCTACGAGCAGTACTTC
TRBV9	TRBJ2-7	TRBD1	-	CASSKTGTGLVEQYF	TGTGCCAGCAGCAAGACCGGGACAGGGCTTGTCGAGCAGTACTTC
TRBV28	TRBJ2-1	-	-	CASSTAQAHYNEQFF	TGTGCCAGCAGTACCGCCCAGGCCCATTACAATGAGCAGTTCTTC
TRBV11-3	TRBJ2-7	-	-	CASSLDLMGLQRKEVEQYF	TGTGCCAGCAGCTTAGATCTAATGGGACTCCAGAGAAAAGAGGTCGAGCAGTACTTC
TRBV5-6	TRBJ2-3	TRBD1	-	CASSLEQGAWDTQYF	TGTGCCAGCAGCTTGGAGCAGGGGGCTTGGGATACGCAGTATTTT
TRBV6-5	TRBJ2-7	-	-	CASSYSSGISYEQYF	TGTGCCAGCAGTTACTCGTCGGGGATCTCCTACGAGCAGTACTTC
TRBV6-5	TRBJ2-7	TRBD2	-	CASSPGTSGYYEQYF	TGTGCCAGCAGCCCCGGGACTAGCGGCTACTACGAGCAGTACTTC
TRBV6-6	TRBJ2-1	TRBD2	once	CASRRGLAVPYNEQFF	TGTGCCAGCAGGCGAGGACTAGCAGTCCCCTACAATGAGCAGTTCTTC
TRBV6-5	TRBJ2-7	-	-	CASSLGTNSYEQYF	TGTGCCAGCAGCCTCGGGACAAACTCCTACGAGCAGTACTTC
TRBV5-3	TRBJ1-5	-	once	CARSLVGGQPQHF	TGTGCCAGAAGCTTGGTCGGTGGTCAGCCCCAGCATTTT
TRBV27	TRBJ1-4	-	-	CASSLSAANEKLFF	TGTGCCAGCAGCTTGTCAGCGGCAAATGAAAAACTGTTTTTT
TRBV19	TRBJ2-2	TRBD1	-	CASSIGPDRGPGELFF	TGTGCCAGTAGTATTGGCCCGGACAGGGGGCCCGGGGAGCTGTTTTTT
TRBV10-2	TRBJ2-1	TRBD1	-	CASSELQGNNEQFF	TGCGCCAGCAGTGAATTACAGGGGAACAATGAGCAGTTCTTC
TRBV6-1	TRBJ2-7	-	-	CASSSPGQTYEQYF	TGTGCCAGCAGTTCACCGGGACAAACCTACGAGCAGTACTTC
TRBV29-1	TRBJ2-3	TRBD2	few	CSVDWGGTSGRITDTQYF	TGCAGCGTTGATTGGGGGGGCACTAGCGGGAGAATCACAGATACGCAGTATTTT
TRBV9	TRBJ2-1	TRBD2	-	CASSARELGLAGGPLFF	TGTGCCAGCAGCGCAAGGGAACTCGGACTAGCGGGGGGTCCACTTTTCTTC
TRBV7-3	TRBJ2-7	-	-	CASSLLQGHEQYF	TGTGCCAGCAGCTTATTGCAGGGTCACGAGCAGTACTTC
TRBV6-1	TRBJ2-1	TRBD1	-	CASTRDRVTYNEQFF	TGTGCCAGCACCAGGGACAGGGTAACCTACAATGAGCAGTTCTTC